In this sample, the clone carrying this T cell receptor (beta chain) turned up a few times. Antigen: not known. This record comes from a study of T cell repertoires in cytomegalovirus infection. Study-level background: It was the public TCR beta signatures that indicated both CMV infection and matching HLA type.

TCRdb passed the reads through MiXCR, listing each CDR3 protein once. The sample includes just under 300,000 distinct CDR3 sequences, 9.6% of them seen just once. General observations from the study: The study found HLA-C-restricted CMV-specific TCR beta clonotypes dominating the ex vivo response.

This receptor was identified in a human donor in good health (CMV status not recorded). Some clones in this sample may be carry-over from other donors' samples. Sequenced material: PBMCs.

CDR3 sequence (DNA): TGCAGTGCTAGAGACGCAACCAGACCGGACTATAATTCACCCCTCCACTTT. It codes for CSARDATRPDYNSPLHF. The chain has TRBV20-1 and TRBJ1-6; D is unclear. The CDR3 is 17 residues long. In germline, CDR1 is DFQATT, CDR2 SNEGSKA (reference sequence). The germline V and J ends were trimmed by 0 bases and 3 bases, with 15 bases remaining between them.